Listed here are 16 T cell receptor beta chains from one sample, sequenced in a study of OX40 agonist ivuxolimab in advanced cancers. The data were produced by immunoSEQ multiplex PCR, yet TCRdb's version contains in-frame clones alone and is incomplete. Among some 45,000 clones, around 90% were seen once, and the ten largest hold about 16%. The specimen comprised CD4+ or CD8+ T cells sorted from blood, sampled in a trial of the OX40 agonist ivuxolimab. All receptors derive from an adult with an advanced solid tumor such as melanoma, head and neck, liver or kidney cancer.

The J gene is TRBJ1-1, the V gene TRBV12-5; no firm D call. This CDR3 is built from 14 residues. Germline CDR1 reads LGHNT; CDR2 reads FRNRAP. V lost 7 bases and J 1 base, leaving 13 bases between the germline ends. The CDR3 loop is CASAPPSRNTEAFF. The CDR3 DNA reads TGTGCTAGTGCCCCTCCCTCAAGGAACACTGAAGCTTTCTTT.

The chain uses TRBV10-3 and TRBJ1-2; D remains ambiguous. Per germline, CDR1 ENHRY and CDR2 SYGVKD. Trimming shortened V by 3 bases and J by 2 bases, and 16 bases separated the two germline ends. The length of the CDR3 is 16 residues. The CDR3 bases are TGTGCCATCAGTGAAATATCGCGGGTGTTCAACTATGGCTACACCTTC. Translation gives CAISEISRVFNYGYTF.

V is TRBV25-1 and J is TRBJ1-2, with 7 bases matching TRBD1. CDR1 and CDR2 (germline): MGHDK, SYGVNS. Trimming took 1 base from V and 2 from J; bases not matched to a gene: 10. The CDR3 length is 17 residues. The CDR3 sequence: CASSEFDGTAPNYGYTF. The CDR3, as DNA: TGTGCCAGCAGTGAATTCGATGGGACAGCTCCCAACTATGGCTACACCTTC.

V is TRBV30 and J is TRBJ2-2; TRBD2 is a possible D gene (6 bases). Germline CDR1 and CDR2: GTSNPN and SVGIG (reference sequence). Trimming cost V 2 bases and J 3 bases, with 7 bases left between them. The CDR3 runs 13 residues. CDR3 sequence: CAWSSGYTGELFF. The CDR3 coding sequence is TGTGCCTGGAGTAGCGGGTACACCGGGGAGCTGTTTTTT.

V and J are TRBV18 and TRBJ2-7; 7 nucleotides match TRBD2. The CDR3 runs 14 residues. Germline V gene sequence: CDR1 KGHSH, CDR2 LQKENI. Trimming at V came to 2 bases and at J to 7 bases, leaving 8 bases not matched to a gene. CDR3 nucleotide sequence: TGTGCCAGCTCACCAATGGGAGGGGTCTGGGAGCAGTACTTC. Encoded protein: CASSPMGGVWEQYF.

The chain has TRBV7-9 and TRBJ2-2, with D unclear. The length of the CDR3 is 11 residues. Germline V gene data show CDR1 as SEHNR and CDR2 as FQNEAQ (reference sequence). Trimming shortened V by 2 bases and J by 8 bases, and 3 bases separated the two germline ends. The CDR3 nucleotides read TGTGCCAGCAGCTTAACTGGGGAGCTGTTTTTT. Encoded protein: CASSLTGELFF.

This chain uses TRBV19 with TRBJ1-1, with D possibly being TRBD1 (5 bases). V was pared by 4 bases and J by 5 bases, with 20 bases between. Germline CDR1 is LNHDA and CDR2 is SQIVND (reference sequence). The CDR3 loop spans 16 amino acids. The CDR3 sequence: CASSTLEGLWGTEAFF. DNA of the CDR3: TGTGCCAGTAGTACTTTGGAGGGGCTTTGGGGGACTGAAGCTTTCTTT. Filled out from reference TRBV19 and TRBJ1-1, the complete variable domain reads DGGITQSPKYLFRKEGQNVTLSCEQNLNHDAMYWYRQDPGQGLRLIYYSQIVNDFQKGDIAEGYSVSREKKESFPLTVTSAQKNPTAFYLCASSTLEGLWGTEAFFGQGTRLTVV.

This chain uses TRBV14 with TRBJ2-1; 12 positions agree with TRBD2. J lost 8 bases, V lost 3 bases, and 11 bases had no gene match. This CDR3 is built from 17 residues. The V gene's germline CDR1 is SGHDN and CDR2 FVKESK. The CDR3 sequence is CASSHLAGGPSMDEQFF. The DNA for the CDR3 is TGTGCCAGCAGCCACCTAGCGGGAGGGCCTTCGATGGATGAGCAGTTCTTC.

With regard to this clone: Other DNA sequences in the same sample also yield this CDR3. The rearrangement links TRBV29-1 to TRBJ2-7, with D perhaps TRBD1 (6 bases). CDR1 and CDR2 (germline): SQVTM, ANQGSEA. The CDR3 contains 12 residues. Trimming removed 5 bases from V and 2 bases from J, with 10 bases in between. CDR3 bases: TGCAGCGTTTCAGGGGCACCCTACGAGCAGTACTTC. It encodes CSVSGAPYEQYF.

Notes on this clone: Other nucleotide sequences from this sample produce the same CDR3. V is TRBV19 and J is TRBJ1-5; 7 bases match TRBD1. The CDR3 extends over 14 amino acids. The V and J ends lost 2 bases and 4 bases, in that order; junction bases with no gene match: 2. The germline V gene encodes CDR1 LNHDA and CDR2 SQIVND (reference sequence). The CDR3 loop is CASSIRDRNQPQHF. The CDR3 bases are TGTGCCAGTAGTATAAGGGACAGAAATCAGCCCCAGCATTTT.

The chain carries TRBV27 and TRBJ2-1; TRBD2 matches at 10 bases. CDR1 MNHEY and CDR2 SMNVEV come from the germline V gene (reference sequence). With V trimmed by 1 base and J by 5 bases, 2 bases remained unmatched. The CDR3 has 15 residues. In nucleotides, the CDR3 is TGTGCCAGCAGTTTATTAGCGGGAGGCCACAATGAGCAGTTCTTC. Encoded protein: CASSLLAGGHNEQFF.

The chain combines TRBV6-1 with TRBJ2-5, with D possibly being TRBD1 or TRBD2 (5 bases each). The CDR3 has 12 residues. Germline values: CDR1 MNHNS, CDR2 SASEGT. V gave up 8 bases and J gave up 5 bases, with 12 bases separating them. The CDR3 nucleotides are TGTGCCAGCCTGTGGGGGTCGGAGACCCAGTACTTC. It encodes CASLWGSETQYF.

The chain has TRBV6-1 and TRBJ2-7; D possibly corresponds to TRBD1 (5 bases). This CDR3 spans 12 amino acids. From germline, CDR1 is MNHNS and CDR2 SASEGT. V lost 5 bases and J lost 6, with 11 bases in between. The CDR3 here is CASSRGPREQYF. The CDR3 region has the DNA TGTGCCAGCAGTAGGGGTCCCCGCGAGCAGTACTTC.

CDR3 bases: TGTGCCAGCAGCGCGGACTTCACAGATACGCAGTATTTT. Translating it yields CASSADFTDTQYF. The genes are TRBV7-8 and TRBJ2-3, with D perhaps TRBD2 (5 bases). The V gene lost 5 bases and the J gene lost 2 bases, with 8 bases spanning the gap. Germline values: CDR1 SGHVS, CDR2 FQNEAQ. The CDR3 extends over 13 amino acids.

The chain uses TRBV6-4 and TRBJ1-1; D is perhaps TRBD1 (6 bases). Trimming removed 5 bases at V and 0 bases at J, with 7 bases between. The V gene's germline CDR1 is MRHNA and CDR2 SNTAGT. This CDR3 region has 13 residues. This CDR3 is CASSQGMNTEAFF. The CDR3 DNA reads TGTGCCAGCAGTCAGGGGATGAACACTGAAGCTTTCTTT.

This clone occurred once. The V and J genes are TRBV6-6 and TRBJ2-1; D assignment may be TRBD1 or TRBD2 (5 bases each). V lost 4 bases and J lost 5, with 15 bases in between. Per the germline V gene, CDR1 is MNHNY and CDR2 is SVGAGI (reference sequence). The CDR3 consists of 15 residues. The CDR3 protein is CASSSDGDQNNEQFF. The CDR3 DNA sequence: TGTGCCAGCAGTTCCGACGGGGACCAAAACAATGAGCAGTTCTTC.